This T cell receptor beta chain derives from a study of tumor-infiltrating lymphocytes in localized non-small cell lung cancer. Overall study context: The cohort mixed smokers and never-smokers, several histologies, and some post-neoadjuvant-chemotherapy samples. Resected tumor was paired with non-adjacent uninvolved lung from the same patient.

Notes on this clone: Its antigen remains unknown.

TCRdb keeps only in-frame clones here, not all; method: immunoSEQ multiplex PCR. Of a few thousand clones detected, 79% appear once; the ten largest clones hold under 9.5%. Study-level results: Different pieces of the same tissue went to different assays, confounding technical variation with intratumor heterogeneity. No T-cell fraction difference was seen between IM1 and IM2 tumors.

With V trimmed by 5 bases and J by 10 bases, 16 bases remained unmatched. CDR1 and CDR2 from the germline V gene are KGHSH and LQKENI. This CDR3 spans 15 amino acids. The chain uses TRBV18 and TRBJ1-1; 7 bases align to TRBD1. The specimen sequenced was uninvolved lung tissue not adjacent to the tumor. The receptor was isolated from a human donor with non-small cell lung cancer. DNA of the CDR3: TGTGCCAGCTCATCAGGGGGGGTTAGGCAAAGTGGAGCTTTCTTT. Protein: CASSSGGVRQSGAFF.